These 26 T cell receptor beta chains came from one sample sequenced in a study of naive and memory T cell subsets. The library had UMIs added by 3' ligation of an oligonucleotide to TCR cDNA. Four PCR rounds used nested alpha and beta constant region primers plus the SP2 primer. Each CDR3 protein is one row after TCRdb ran MiXCR on the 5' RACE reads. The table lists some 60,000 distinct CDR3 sequences, about 8.3% of them singletons. These receptors came from a female donor in good health.

The chain carries TRBV2 and TRBJ2-4; the D call may be TRBD1 or TRBD2 (6 bases each). The V and J ends lost 7 bases and 8 bases respectively, with 12 bases between them. The CDR3 consists of 12 residues. Germline CDR1 SNHLY, CDR2 FYNNEI. The CDR3 nucleotides read TGTGCCAGCAATGGGGGGCGGGACATTCAGTACTTC. Its translation: CASNGGRDIQYF.

This clonotype has just a few counts. CDR3 nucleotide sequence: TGTGCCAGCAGTTACTTAGGGGCGATGACTGAAGCTTTCTTT. Its protein product is CASSYLGAMTEAFF. The genes are TRBV6-6 and TRBJ1-1, with a tentative D call TRBD1 (5 bases). The germline V gene has CDR1 MNHNY and CDR2 SVGAGI (reference sequence). There are 14 residues in the CDR3. V lost 1 base and J 5 bases, leaving 11 bases between the germline ends.

This clonotype was counted only a few times. The chain employs TRBV20-1 and TRBJ1-2; D might be TRBD1 (6 bases). In germline, CDR1 is DFQATT, CDR2 SNEGSKA (reference sequence). The CDR3 consists of 15 residues. V was clipped by 0 bases and J by 5 bases, with 16 bases between them. The CDR3 DNA reads TGCAGTGCTAGAGATCCGACAGGCACGGCTTATGGCTACACCTTC. It specifies CSARDPTGTAYGYTF.

The rearrangement uses TRBV7-8 and TRBJ2-3; D is uncertain. The germline CDR1 and CDR2 sequences are SGHVS and FQNEAQ. This CDR3 is 15 amino acids long. The ends were cut back, 5 bases at V and 2 bases at J, with 14 bases in the middle. CDR3: CASSAGWPVTDTQYF. The CDR3 DNA sequence: TGTGCCAGCAGCGCCGGGTGGCCGGTCACAGATACGCAGTATTTT. Drawing the rest from reference TRBV7-8 and TRBJ2-3, the complete variable domain is GAGVSQSPRYKVAKRGQDVALRCDPISGHVSLFWYQQALGQGPEFLTYFQNEAQLDKSGLPSDRFFAERPEGSVSTLKIQRTQQEDSAVYLCASSAGWPVTDTQYFGPGTRLTVL.

This clonotype was counted many times. The chain joins TRBV20-1 to TRBJ1-5; D ambiguous. Per germline, CDR1 DFQATT and CDR2 SNEGSKA (reference sequence). The CDR3 contains 16 residues. The germline V and J ends were trimmed by 1 base and 1 base, with 14 bases remaining between them. CDR3 coding DNA: TGCAGTGCTAGAGCTCCCCTAGGCGGGAGCAATCAGCCCCAGCATTTT. It codes for CSARAPLGGSNQPQHF.

The chain has TRBV25-1 and TRBJ2-7; the D is unclear. CDR1 MGHDK and CDR2 SYGVNS come from the germline V gene. V was shortened by 6 bases and J by 2 bases, with 11 bases between the two germline ends. This CDR3 region has 13 residues. Here the CDR3 DNA reads TGTGCCAGCAGCGAGATAGTTGCCTACGAGCAGTACTTC. This translates into CASSEIVAYEQYF.

This clonotype was observed a few times. This chain connects TRBV20-1 to TRBJ2-7; perhaps TRBD2 as D (5 bases). CDR1 is DFQATT and CDR2 is SNEGSKA in the germline V gene (reference sequence). The V end was cut by 6 bases, the J end by 1 base, with 19 bases between. This CDR3 is 15 amino acids long. The CDR3 here is CSAEGASAGSYEQYF. DNA of the CDR3: TGCAGTGCCGAGGGAGCATCGGCGGGTTCCTACGAGCAGTACTTC.

J is TRBJ2-2 and V is TRBV4-3, with D uncertain. CDR1 and CDR2 from the germline V gene are LGHNA and YSLEER. This CDR3 has 16 amino acids. The ends were cut back, 0 bases at V and 4 bases at J, with 12 bases in the middle. CDR3 in DNA: TGCGCCAGCAGCCAAGATCGAGCCAGAGGCACCGGGGAGCTGTTTTTT. Translating it yields CASSQDRARGTGELFF.

This clonotype came up many times. V gene TRBV12-3 or TRBV12-4 combines with J gene TRBJ1-5, with D tentatively TRBD1 (6 bases). This CDR3 has 13 residues. V lost 9 bases and J 6 bases, leaving 15 bases between the germline ends. In DNA form, the CDR3 reads TGTGCCAGTCAAGCTGGGGGCGTTCAGCCCCAGCATTTT. This translates into CASQAGGVQPQHF.

This clonotype was detected many times. The rearrangement links TRBV3-1 to TRBJ2-7; 7 bases fit TRBD1. CDR1 and CDR2 (germline): LGHDT, YNNKEL (reference sequence). The V and J ends lost 4 bases and 2 bases, in that order; junction bases with no gene match: 5. The CDR3 runs to 14 residues. CDR3 sequence (DNA): TGTGCCAGCAGCCCGTGGGACAGCGCCTACGAGCAGTACTTC. Its translation: CASSPWDSAYEQYF.

The rearrangement uses TRBV7-3 and TRBJ2-1; D gene unclear. The V and J ends lost 1 base and 13 bases respectively, with 17 bases between them. The CDR3 consists of 14 residues. The germline V gene has CDR1 SGHTA and CDR2 FQGTGA. In DNA, the CDR3 is TGTGCCAGCAGCTTAAGAGACTCCCTAAGATTCCAGTTCTTC. This translates into CASSLRDSLRFQFF.

V gene TRBV11-3 combines with J gene TRBJ2-1; D is uncertain. V dropped 6 bases and J dropped 1 base, with 10 bases sitting between them. CDR3 length equals 14 residues. Looked up from germline, CDR1 is SGHNT and CDR2 is YENEEA. CDR3 sequence reads: CASSPRSSYNEQFF. The DNA of the CDR3 is TGTGCCAGCAGTCCCAGATCGTCCTACAATGAGCAGTTCTTC.

The rearrangement joins TRBV11-2 to TRBJ2-1; D might be TRBD1 or TRBD2, each matching 5 bases. Per the germline V gene, CDR1 is SGHAT and CDR2 is FQNNGV. V lost 5 bases to trimming and J lost 7 bases, with 18 bases between them. The CDR3 extends over 15 amino acids. CDR3 nucleotides: TGTGCCAGCAGCCCCGAGTATGGGGGTAGAAATGAGCAGTTCTTC. Protein: CASSPEYGGRNEQFF.

This clonotype came up many times. The chain joins TRBV6-5 to TRBJ2-3; 12 bases match TRBD2. With 2 bases clipped from V and 4 bases from J, the junction kept 10 bases outside the gene matches. CDR3 size: 18 residues. In germline, CDR1 is MNHEY, CDR2 SVGAGI. The CDR3, as DNA: TGTGCCAGCAGTTACGCTCCCTCTAGCGGGGGGGCATCAGATACGCAGTATTTT. It translates to CASSYAPSSGGASDTQYF.

This clonotype was found many times. The chain couples TRBV4-2 to TRBJ1-3, with D hard to call. The germline CDR1 and CDR2 sequences are LGHNA and YNFKEQ. V was shortened by 0 bases and J by 0 bases, with 6 bases between the two germline ends. The length of the CDR3 is 15 residues. The CDR3 sequence: CASSQERPSGNTIYF. As DNA, the CDR3 is TGTGCCAGCAGCCAAGAAAGGCCCTCTGGAAACACCATATATTTT.

This chain joins TRBV7-2 and TRBJ2-3; 9 bases fit TRBD2. This CDR3 is 14 amino acids long. CDR1 SGHTA and CDR2 FQGNSA come from the germline V gene. Losses at the gene ends were 6 bases for V and 2 bases for J; bases not matched to a gene: 3. DNA of the CDR3: TGTGCCAGCAGTCGGACTAGCGACACAGATACGCAGTATTTT. This codes for CASSRTSDTDTQYF.

The table lists this clonotype with a count of one. The junction differs from germline at one of its ends, possibly a read error. The chain uses TRBV5-6 and TRBJ1-1; the D gene is possibly TRBD1 (6 bases). CDR3 length equals 14 residues. From germline, CDR1 is SGHDT and CDR2 YYEEEE. This CDR3 reads CASRRGGRDTAAFF. CDR3 DNA sequence: TGTGCCAGCAGACGGGGGGGGCGAGACACTGCAGCTTTCTTT.

V usage is TRBV7-8 and J usage is TRBJ1-6; maybe TRBD1 (5 bases). The V gene lost 3 bases and the J gene lost 5 bases, with 8 bases spanning the gap. The CDR3 contains 14 residues. CDR1 is SGHVS and CDR2 is FQNEAQ in the germline V gene. The CDR3 DNA reads TGTGCCAGCAGCTTCCAGGGAAATAATTCACCCCTCCACTTT. It specifies CASSFQGNNSPLHF.

This clonotype was picked up many times. The rearrangement joins TRBV7-9 to TRBJ1-6; D is undetermined. Germline CDR1 and CDR2: SEHNR and FQNEAQ (reference sequence). Deletions cut 0 bases from V and 6 bases from J, with 15 bases between. The CDR3 has 17 amino acids. The CDR3 DNA follows: TGTGCCAGCAGCTTAGCCCTTAGGACGGCCGTTAATTCACCCCTCCACTTT. It codes for CASSLALRTAVNSPLHF.

This clonotype was counted many times. This chain joins TRBV5-1 and TRBJ1-3; 8 positions agree with TRBD1. Germline V lookup: CDR1 SGHRS, CDR2 YFSETQ. The V segment lost 4 bases and the J segment 3 bases; nucleotides outside the gene matches: 9. The CDR3 is made up of 16 amino acids. The CDR3 loop is CASSPTTGQDGNTIYF. As DNA, the CDR3 is TGCGCCAGCAGCCCAACAACGGGACAGGATGGAAACACCATATATTTT.

The chain joins TRBV27 to TRBJ1-2, with D hard to call. The length of the CDR3 is 13 residues. Trimming stripped 3 bases from V and 0 bases from J, with 5 bases between. The V gene's germline CDR1 is MNHEY and CDR2 SMNVEV (reference sequence). The CDR3 here is CASSLKANYGYTF. The CDR3 bases are TGTGCCAGCAGTTTGAAGGCTAACTATGGCTACACCTTC.

This chain links TRBV12-3 or TRBV12-4 with TRBJ1-1, with a weak D call TRBD1 (6 bases). Trimming pared 6 bases from V and 10 bases from J, leaving 18 bases between. The CDR3 has 13 residues. The CDR3 nucleotides are TGTGCCAGCAGCCGAAGGAGCACAGGGAGAGCTTTCTTT. Translated, it gives CASSRRSTGRAFF.

Here the CDR3 DNA reads TGTGCCAGCAGCCAAAAACGGCGGGGGGCCCTCAGCTCCTACAATGAGCAGTTCTTC. Its protein is CASSQKRRGALSSYNEQFF. This chain links TRBV4-2 with TRBJ2-1; TRBD2 matches 8 bases. Unmatched junction bases numbered 12, after V lost 2 bases and J lost 0 bases. The CDR3 sequence is 19 residues long. Germline CDR1 reads LGHNA; CDR2 reads YNFKEQ.

This chain joins TRBV29-1 and TRBJ2-5; TRBD2 matches at 7 bases. Germline CDR1 and CDR2: SQVTM and ANQGSEA. This CDR3 has 13 residues. The trim removed 0 bases at V and 9 bases at J, leaving 7 bases unmatched. This CDR3 is CSVEEPPAGAQYF. The CDR3, as DNA: TGCAGCGTTGAAGAACCCCCCGCGGGGGCCCAGTACTTC.

This clonotype was counted ten times or more. V usage is TRBV29-1 and J usage is TRBJ2-3; 7 positions agree with TRBD2. The V segment lost 8 bases and the J segment 1 base; nucleotides outside the gene matches: 12. Germline CDR1 is SQVTM and CDR2 is ANQGSEA. The CDR3 sequence is 15 residues long. CDR3 amino acids: CSSSTFTSGTDTQYF. CDR3 sequence (DNA): TGCAGCTCCTCCACCTTTACTAGCGGCACAGATACGCAGTATTTT.

This clonotype was picked up many times. This chain links TRBV28 with TRBJ1-5; no clear D. The germline V and J ends were trimmed by 5 bases and 7 bases, with 15 bases remaining between them. This CDR3 contains 14 residues. Per the germline V gene, CDR1 is MDHEN and CDR2 is SYDVKM. The CDR3 nucleotides are TGTGCCAGCAGTCCGGGATTCGTGGGACAGCCCCAGCATTTT. This sequence encodes CASSPGFVGQPQHF.